The 9 T cell receptor beta chains in this list originate from one sample, sequenced in a study of shared clonotypes between healthy human individuals. Sequencing was performed with immunoSEQ multiplex PCR; in TCRdb, only in-frame clones are kept and a portion is missing. This sample has 650,000 to 800,000 clones, with approximately 72% found just once. The sequencing input was memory CD4+ T cells sorted from blood. Subset meaning: CD45RA-negative fraction. The receptor source for this set is a woman under 40 in good health.

This clone was observed a few times. The chain links TRBV5-1 to TRBJ2-2; D perhaps matches TRBD1 (6 bases). The CDR3 sequence is 16 residues long. Germline V lookup: CDR1 SGHRS, CDR2 YFSETQ. The V gene lost 1 base and the J gene lost 3 bases, with 13 bases spanning the gap. The CDR3 DNA follows: TGCGCCAGCAGCTTGAGACAGGAGCTCCACACCGGGGAGCTGTTTTTT. Its translation: CASSLRQELHTGELFF. Together with reference TRBV5-1 and TRBJ2-2, the CDR3 gives the full variable domain: KAGVTQTPRYLIKTRGQQVTLSCSPISGHRSVSWYQQTPGQGLQFLFEYFSETQRNKGNFPGRFSGRQFSNSRSEMNVSTLELGDSALYLCASSLRQELHTGELFFGEGSRLTVL.

There are many counts of this clone. The chain joins TRBV11-2 to TRBJ2-7; D is perhaps TRBD2 (5 bases). Looked up from germline, CDR1 is SGHAT and CDR2 is FQNNGV. V shed 5 bases and J shed 2 bases, with 19 bases lying between them. The CDR3 length is 16 residues. The CDR3 coding sequence is TGTGCCAGCAGCGCCCAGGACTCCCCGGCACCCTACGAGCAGTACTTC. Encoded protein: CASSAQDSPAPYEQYF.

This clone was recorded many times. V and J are TRBV6-5 and TRBJ1-2; no reliable D call. The V end lost 2 bases, the J end lost 9 bases, and 19 bases lay between the germline ends. CDR1 and CDR2 from the germline V gene are MNHEY and SVGAGI. There are 15 residues in the CDR3. The CDR3 nucleotides are TGTGCCAGCAGTTACACTTTCGGACGGAGCTCTAGCTACACCTTC. It specifies CASSYTFGRSSSYTF.

The chain employs TRBV18 and TRBJ1-5; possible D gene TRBD1, 6 bases. With 3 bases removed from V and 0 bases from J, the gap between germline ends came to 9 bases. CDR3 size: 15 residues. In germline, CDR1 is KGHSH, CDR2 LQKENI. CDR3 loop: CASSPGQPSNQPQHF. For the CDR3, the DNA is TGTGCCAGCTCACCGGGACAACCTAGCAATCAGCCCCAGCATTTT.

This clone has ten or more counts. DNA for the CDR3: TGTGCCACCAGCAGAGGTGGGGGGACTGAAGCTTTCTTT. It yields the protein CATSRGGGTEAFF. The chain uses TRBV15 and TRBJ1-1; tentative D call: TRBD1 (5 bases). CDR3 length: 13 amino acids. V was shortened by 1 base and J by 5 bases, with 8 bases between the two germline ends. Germline V gene data show CDR1 as LNHNV and CDR2 as YYDKDF (reference sequence).

The CDR3 sequence is CASNFRAGGTGELFF. As DNA, the CDR3 is TGCGCCAGCAACTTCCGAGCGGGGGGCACCGGGGAGCTGTTTTTT. The genes are TRBV10-2 and TRBJ2-2; 9 positions match TRBD2. There are 15 residues in the CDR3. Germline values: CDR1 WSHSY, CDR2 SAAADI. Unmatched junction bases numbered 7, after V lost 7 bases and J lost 4 bases.

This clone occurred a few times. The genes are TRBV6-1 and TRBJ2-2, with 11 bases that match TRBD2. Germline CDR1 MNHNS, CDR2 SASEGT. J lost 6 bases, V lost 10 bases, and 10 bases had no gene match. This CDR3 is built from 15 residues. CDR3 DNA sequence: TGTGCCACCAAGGGACTAGCGGTCACGTCCGGGGAGCTGTTTTTT. Its translation: CATKGLAVTSGELFF.

The J gene is TRBJ2-7, the V gene TRBV5-4, with TRBD1 as a possible D gene (6 bases). This CDR3 is 14 amino acids long. Germline-derived CDR1 and CDR2 are SGHNT and YYREEE (reference sequence). The germline V and J ends were trimmed by 4 bases and 3 bases, with 14 bases remaining between them. For the CDR3, the DNA is TGTGCCAGCAGCCCCAGGGGCGGAAACTACGAGCAGTACTTC. It codes for CASSPRGGNYEQYF. The variable domain in full, with the rest retrieved from reference TRBV5-4 and TRBJ2-7, is ETGVTQSPTHLIKTRGQQVTLRCSSQSGHNTVSWYQQALGQGPQFIFQYYREEENGRGNFPPRFSGLQFPNYSSELNVNALELDDSALYLCASSPRGGNYEQYFGPGTRLTVT.

The chain links TRBV29-1 to TRBJ2-1, with 12 positions matching TRBD2. Germline CDR1 and CDR2: SQVTM and ANQGSEA. V lost 4 bases to trimming and J lost 3 bases; unmatched junction nucleotides: 4. This CDR3 region has 15 residues. The DNA of the CDR3 is TGCAGCGTTGCGGGGACTAGCGGGCACTACAATGAGCAGTTCTTC. It is translated as CSVAGTSGHYNEQFF.